What follows are 28 T cell receptor beta chains derived from one specimen sequenced in a study of lymphopenia after photon versus proton radiotherapy. The assay was immunoSEQ multiplex PCR, and TCRdb's table has in-frame clones only and misses some. This table holds about 160,000 clones, 70% to 90% found once. The source was peripheral blood, collected from a patient treated with photon-based radiotherapy. These receptors all come from a man aged 45-65 years with gastric cancer.

The rearrangement joins TRBV7-9 to TRBJ1-5, with TRBD1 identical over 7 bases. With 1 base clipped from V and 6 bases from J, the junction kept 0 bases outside the gene matches. Germline V CDR1 and CDR2: SEHNR, FQNEAQ (reference sequence). The CDR3 totals 13 residues. The CDR3 protein is CASSLDRGQPQHF. The CDR3 DNA follows: TGTGCCAGCAGCTTAGACAGGGGTCAGCCCCAGCATTTT.

The chain combines TRBV30 with TRBJ2-1; maybe TRBD2 (6 bases). Trimming removed 0 bases from V and 2 bases from J, with 11 bases in between. From germline, CDR1 is GTSNPN and CDR2 SVGIG (reference sequence). The CDR3 loop spans 15 amino acids. CDR3 protein: CAWSVLGGTYNEQFF. The CDR3 nucleotides are TGTGCCTGGAGTGTCTTAGGCGGGACCTACAATGAGCAGTTCTTC.

This chain links TRBV19 with TRBJ1-5; D is unclear. Trimming pared 7 bases from V and 1 base from J, leaving 11 bases between. The CDR3 runs to 14 residues. Germline CDR1 and CDR2: LNHDA and SQIVND (reference sequence). For the CDR3, the DNA is TGTGCCAGTACCCGACTTGAGAGCAATCAGCCCCAGCATTTT. Protein sequence: CASTRLESNQPQHF.

This sequence joins TRBV4-1 and TRBJ2-5; 7 nucleotides agree with TRBD1. Trimming cost V 5 bases and J 2 bases; bases outside gene matches: 8. The CDR3 totals 15 residues. Per germline, CDR1 MGHRA and CDR2 YSYEKL. CDR3 nucleotide sequence: TGCGCCAGCAGCAACTCCGGGACAGCTCAAGAGACCCAGTACTTC. Protein product: CASSNSGTAQETQYF.

The J gene is TRBJ2-3, the V gene TRBV9, with TRBD1 matching 9 bases. Germline CDR1 is SGDLS and CDR2 is YYNGEE. V lost 0 bases, J lost 5 bases, and 4 bases stayed unmatched. This CDR3 contains 15 residues. CDR3 in amino acids: CASSVVQGAGDTQYF. The CDR3 bases are TGTGCCAGCAGCGTAGTACAGGGGGCCGGAGATACGCAGTATTTT.

This clone appeared a few times. The J gene is TRBJ2-1, the V gene TRBV7-7, with D possibly TRBD1 on 5 matching bases. The V end was cut by 1 base, the J end by 5 bases, with 6 bases between. This CDR3 contains 13 residues. The germline gives CDR1 SSHAT, CDR2 FNYEAQ (reference sequence). The CDR3 here is CASSLGQNNEQFF. For the CDR3, the DNA is TGTGCCAGCAGCTTAGGACAGAACAATGAGCAGTTCTTC. Combining the CDR3 with reference TRBV7-7 and TRBJ2-1 gives the whole variable domain GAGVSQSPRYKVTKRGQDVTLRCDPISSHATLYWYQQALGQGPEFLTYFNYEAQPDKSGLPSDRFSAERPEGSISTLTIQRTEQRDSAMYRCASSLGQNNEQFFGPGTRLTVL.

The rearrangement links TRBV2 to TRBJ1-2; D perhaps matches TRBD1 (5 bases). Trimming stripped 4 bases from V and 5 bases from J, with 17 bases between. There are 15 residues in the CDR3. CDR1 is SNHLY, CDR2 FYNNEI, per germline. The CDR3 is CASSGGVGDLYGYTF. The DNA for the CDR3 is TGTGCCAGCAGTGGAGGGGTAGGGGATTTATATGGCTACACCTTC.

This rearrangement joins TRBV10-3 to TRBJ2-3; D perhaps matches TRBD2 (6 bases). Germline V gene sequence: CDR1 ENHRY, CDR2 SYGVKD. V was shortened by 7 bases and J by 3 bases, with 17 bases between the two germline ends. The CDR3 is 15 residues long. The CDR3 loop is CAIKEEGRTTDTQYF. DNA for the CDR3: TGTGCCATCAAGGAGGAGGGCCGGACGACAGATACGCAGTATTTT.

The rearrangement links TRBV18 to TRBJ2-2, with D unresolved. Trimming removed 1 base at V and 7 bases at J, with 13 bases between. The CDR3 is 15 residues long. CDR1 KGHSH and CDR2 LQKENI come from the germline V gene. The CDR3: CASSPHKFTDGELFF. CDR3 bases: TGTGCCAGCTCACCACATAAATTCACAGACGGGGAGCTGTTTTTT.

The chain recombines TRBV10-3 with TRBJ2-7; 9 positions agree with TRBD2. This CDR3 region has 16 residues. Germline CDR1 ENHRY, CDR2 SYGVKD. Germline trimming cut 2 bases from V and 7 bases from J; bases unmatched to any gene: 12. CDR3 sequence reads: CAISERWTSANFEQYF. Here the CDR3 DNA reads TGTGCCATCAGTGAGCGATGGACTAGCGCGAACTTTGAGCAGTACTTC.

The chain couples TRBV19 to TRBJ2-1; perhaps D is TRBD1 or TRBD2 (6 bases each). Germline values: CDR1 LNHDA, CDR2 SQIVND (reference sequence). This CDR3 spans 16 amino acids. The V end lost 4 bases, the J end lost 3 bases, and 16 bases lay between the germline ends. The chain's CDR3 is CASSTQGGWDYNEQFF. The CDR3 bases are TGTGCCAGTAGTACACAAGGGGGGTGGGACTACAATGAGCAGTTCTTC. The complete variable domain, with remaining parts taken from reference TRBV19 and TRBJ2-1, reads DGGITQSPKYLFRKEGQNVTLSCEQNLNHDAMYWYRQDPGQGLRLIYYSQIVNDFQKGDIAEGYSVSREKKESFPLTVTSAQKNPTAFYLCASSTQGGWDYNEQFFGPGTRLTVL.

The CDR3 sequence is CASSDRRGETGELFF. CDR3 coding DNA: TGTGCCAGCAGTGATCGGCGGGGAGAAACGGGGGAGCTGTTTTTT. The V call is TRBV2, the J call TRBJ2-2; TRBD2 is a possible D gene (6 bases). Germline CDR1 SNHLY, CDR2 FYNNEI. The CDR3 has 15 amino acids. Trimming removed 3 bases from V and 8 bases from J, with 16 bases in between. Variable domain in full (rest from reference TRBV2 and TRBJ2-2): EPEVTQTPSHQVTQMGQEVILRCVPISNHLYFYWYRQILGQKVEFLVSFYNNEISEKSEIFDDQFSVERPDGSNFTLKIRSTKLEDSAMYFCASSDRRGETGELFFGEGSRLTVL.

The rearrangement links TRBV6-6 to TRBJ2-1; D is ambiguous. This CDR3 has 13 amino acids. V dropped 0 bases and J dropped 10 bases, with 10 bases sitting between them. Germline V gives CDR1 MNHNY, CDR2 SVGAGI (reference sequence). CDR3 sequence (DNA): TGTGCCAGCAGTTACTCCCTCTCACGGGAGCAGTTCTTC. Protein product: CASSYSLSREQFF.

Notes on this clone: Distinct nucleotide sequences in the sample also encode this CDR3. The chain recombines TRBV9 with TRBJ2-3, with D uncertain. Germline loops: CDR1 SGDLS, CDR2 YYNGEE. The CDR3 totals 12 residues. V dropped 3 bases and J dropped 6 bases, with 8 bases sitting between them. CDR3 sequence (DNA): TGTGCCAGCAGCGCCTTGGGGGATACGCAGTATTTT. This codes for CASSALGDTQYF.

The V call is TRBV5-6, the J call TRBJ2-1; 8 positions agree with TRBD1. Germline loops: CDR1 SGHDT, CDR2 YYEEEE. The V and J ends lost 4 bases and 1 base, in that order; junction bases with no gene match: 7. CDR3 length: 16 residues. CDR3 in DNA: TGTGCCAGCAGCAGCAACAGGGGGTTTTCCTACAATGAGCAGTTCTTC. It is translated as CASSSNRGFSYNEQFF.

This clone was seen a single time. The chain carries TRBV5-4 and TRBJ1-3; a possible D gene is TRBD1 (5 bases). CDR1 SGHNT and CDR2 YYREEE come from the germline V gene (reference sequence). Trimming left V 3 bases short and J 9 bases short, with 16 bases between. The CDR3 is 14 amino acids. The CDR3 nucleotides are TGTGCCAGCAGCTCATCGGGCCCGGGGGTCACCATATATTTT. Encoded protein: CASSSSGPGVTIYF.

CDR3 in DNA: TGTGCCAGCAGCCGAACAGGACTAGACAATGAGCAGTTCTTC. This gives the protein CASSRTGLDNEQFF. The rearrangement links TRBV4-2 to TRBJ2-1, with 7 positions matching TRBD2. CDR3 length equals 14 residues. Germline V CDR1 and CDR2: LGHNA, YNFKEQ. The V segment lost 4 bases and the J segment 5 bases; nucleotides outside the gene matches: 5.

This chain uses TRBV28 with TRBJ2-5; a possible D gene is TRBD2 (6 bases). The length of the CDR3 is 14 residues. The ends were cut back, 2 bases at V and 0 bases at J, with 7 bases in the middle. Germline V lookup: CDR1 MDHEN, CDR2 SYDVKM. CDR3 sequence: CASSLRDYQETQYF. For the CDR3, the DNA is TGTGCCAGCAGTTTAAGGGACTACCAAGAGACCCAGTACTTC.

This clone appeared a single time. The V gene is TRBV6-5, the J gene TRBJ1-5, with D possibly being TRBD1 (5 bases). V was pared by 10 bases and J by 4 bases, with 14 bases between. CDR1 is MNHEY, CDR2 SVGAGI, per germline. The CDR3 runs 13 residues. CDR3 in amino acids: CATRWDQNQPQHF. The CDR3 region has the DNA TGTGCCACCCGCTGGGACCAAAATCAGCCCCAGCATTTT.

This chain uses TRBV5-6 with TRBJ1-5; D uncertain. Germline V gene data show CDR1 as SGHDT and CDR2 as YYEEEE. The length of the CDR3 is 15 residues. V was pared by 0 bases and J by 5 bases, with 12 bases between. CDR3 in DNA: TGTGCCAGCAGCTTGGCTTTCCAACCAGATCAGCCCCAGCATTTT. Translating gives CASSLAFQPDQPQHF.

The chain couples TRBV7-2 to TRBJ2-2; D ambiguous. V lost 1 base and J 7 bases, leaving 7 bases between the germline ends. The CDR3 has 13 residues. CDR1 and CDR2 from the germline V gene are SGHTA and FQGNSA. The CDR3 loop is CASSLVGVGELFF. CDR3 nucleotide sequence: TGTGCCAGCAGCTTAGTCGGCGTCGGGGAGCTGTTTTTT.

V gene TRBV7-9 combines with J gene TRBJ2-7; 7 positions agree with TRBD2. From germline, CDR1 is SEHNR and CDR2 FQNEAQ (reference sequence). The CDR3 totals 14 residues. V was clipped by 3 bases and J by 7 bases; unmatched bases: 9. The CDR3 reads CASSFGGGPGEQYF. The CDR3 nucleotides read TGTGCCAGCAGCTTCGGCGGGGGACCTGGGGAGCAGTACTTC.

The chain recombines TRBV19 with TRBJ2-1; 13 nucleotides agree with TRBD2. The J segment lost 9 bases and the V segment lost 5 bases, leaving 7 bases of the junction unmatched. From germline, CDR1 is LNHDA and CDR2 SQIVND (reference sequence). The CDR3 spans 15 residues. DNA of the CDR3: TGTGCCAGTAGTCCGACTAGCGGGAGGACCGGTGAGCAGTTCTTC. This translates into CASSPTSGRTGEQFF.

This clone was detected only once. The V gene is TRBV10-3, the J gene TRBJ2-1; 10 nucleotides agree with TRBD2. With 6 bases clipped from V and 0 bases from J, the junction kept 2 bases outside the gene matches. The CDR3 spans 15 residues. The germline CDR1 and CDR2 sequences are ENHRY and SYGVKD. CDR3 nucleotides: TGTGCCATCAGACTAGCGGGAAGCTCCTACAATGAGCAGTTCTTC. This codes for CAIRLAGSSYNEQFF.

This chain links TRBV5-1 with TRBJ2-7, with 7 bases fitting TRBD2. V shed 4 bases and J 2 bases; nucleotides not matched to a gene: 9. Germline assignment: CDR1 SGHRS and CDR2 YFSETQ. The CDR3 is 15 amino acids. This CDR3 is CASSPSAGAPYEQYF. The CDR3 DNA reads TGCGCCAGCAGCCCCTCCGCGGGAGCTCCCTACGAGCAGTACTTC.

This sequence joins TRBV5-1 and TRBJ1-1, with D uncertain. Trimming took off 3 bases at V and 5 bases at J, with 11 bases between the two ends. The CDR3 length is 13 residues. CDR1 is SGHRS and CDR2 is YFSETQ in the germline V gene. In nucleotides, the CDR3 is TGCGCCAGCAGCTCTACCTCAGAAACTGAAGCTTTCTTT. Translated, it gives CASSSTSETEAFF.

This clone showed up just a few times. The rearrangement links TRBV7-9 to TRBJ2-6, with D perhaps matching TRBD1 (5 bases). The CDR3 covers 16 residues. V lost 2 bases to trimming and J lost 1 base, with 9 bases between them. Per germline, CDR1 SEHNR and CDR2 FQNEAQ (reference sequence). The chain's CDR3 is CASSLNQGSGANVLTF. The CDR3 coding sequence is TGTGCCAGCAGCTTAAATCAGGGATCTGGGGCCAACGTCCTGACTTTC.

The chain is built from TRBV12-2 and TRBJ2-2; no DNA check was done on the table's D call, TRBD2. TRBV12-2 corresponds to a pseudogene. The CDR3 consists of 18 residues. CDR3 sequence (DNA): TGTGCAAGTCGCTTCCCTAGCGTGATTAGAGGGTGCACCGGGGAGCTGTTTTTT. It is translated as CASRFPSVIRGCTGELFF.